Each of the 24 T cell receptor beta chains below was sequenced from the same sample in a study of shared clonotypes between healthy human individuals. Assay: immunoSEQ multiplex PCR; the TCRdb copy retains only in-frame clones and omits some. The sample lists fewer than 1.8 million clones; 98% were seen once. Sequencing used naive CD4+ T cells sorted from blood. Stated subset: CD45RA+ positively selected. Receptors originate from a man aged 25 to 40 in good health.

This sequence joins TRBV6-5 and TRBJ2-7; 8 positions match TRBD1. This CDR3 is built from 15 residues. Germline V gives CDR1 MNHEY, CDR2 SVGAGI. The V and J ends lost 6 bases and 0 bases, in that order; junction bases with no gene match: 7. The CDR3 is CASSNTGGLSYEQYF. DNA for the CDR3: TGTGCCAGCAGCAACACAGGGGGGCTCTCCTACGAGCAGTACTTC.

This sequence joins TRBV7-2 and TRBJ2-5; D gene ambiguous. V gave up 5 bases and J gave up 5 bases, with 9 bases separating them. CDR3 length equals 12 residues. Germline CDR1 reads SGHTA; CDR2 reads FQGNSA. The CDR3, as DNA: TGTGCCAGCAGCCGTCCTCGGGAGACCCAGTACTTC. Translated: CASSRPRETQYF.

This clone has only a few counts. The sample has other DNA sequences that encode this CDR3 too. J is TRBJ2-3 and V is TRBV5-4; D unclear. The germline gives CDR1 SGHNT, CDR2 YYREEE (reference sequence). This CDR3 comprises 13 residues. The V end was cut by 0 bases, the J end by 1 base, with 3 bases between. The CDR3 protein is CASSLAGTDTQYF. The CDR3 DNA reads TGTGCCAGCAGCTTGGCCGGCACAGATACGCAGTATTTT.

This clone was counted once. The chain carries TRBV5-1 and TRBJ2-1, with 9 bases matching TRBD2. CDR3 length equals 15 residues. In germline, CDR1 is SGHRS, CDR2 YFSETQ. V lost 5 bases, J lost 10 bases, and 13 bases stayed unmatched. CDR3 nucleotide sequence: TGCGCCAGCAGTCCGGTGCGGGGGGGAGTCTCCGAGCAGTTCTTC. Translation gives CASSPVRGGVSEQFF.

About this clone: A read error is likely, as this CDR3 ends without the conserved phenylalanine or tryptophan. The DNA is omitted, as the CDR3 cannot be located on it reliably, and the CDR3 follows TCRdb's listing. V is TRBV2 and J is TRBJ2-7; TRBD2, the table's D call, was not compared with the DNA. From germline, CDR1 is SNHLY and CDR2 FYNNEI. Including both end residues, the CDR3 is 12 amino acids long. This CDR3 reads CASSFGTSGLLH.

Here the CDR3 reads CASSLSGTSNTGELFF. CDR3 bases: TGTGCCAGCAGTTTATCCGGGACATCGAACACCGGGGAGCTGTTTTTT. V gene TRBV2 combines with J gene TRBJ2-2; a weak D match, TRBD1 (6 bases). V was pared by 5 bases and J by 0 bases, with 13 bases between. CDR3 length equals 16 residues. From germline, CDR1 is SNHLY and CDR2 FYNNEI.

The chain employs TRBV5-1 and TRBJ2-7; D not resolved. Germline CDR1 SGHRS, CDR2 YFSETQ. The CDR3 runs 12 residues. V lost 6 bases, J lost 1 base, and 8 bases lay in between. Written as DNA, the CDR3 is TGCGCCAGCAAAAAGGGTTCCTACGAGCAGTACTTC. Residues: CASKKGSYEQYF.

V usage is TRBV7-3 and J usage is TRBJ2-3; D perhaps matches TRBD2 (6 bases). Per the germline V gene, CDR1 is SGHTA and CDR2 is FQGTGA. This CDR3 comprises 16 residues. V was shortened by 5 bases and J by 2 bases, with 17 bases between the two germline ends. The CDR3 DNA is TGTGCCAGCAGCCTTAACTCCGGACTACCCACAGATACGCAGTATTTT. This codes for CASSLNSGLPTDTQYF.

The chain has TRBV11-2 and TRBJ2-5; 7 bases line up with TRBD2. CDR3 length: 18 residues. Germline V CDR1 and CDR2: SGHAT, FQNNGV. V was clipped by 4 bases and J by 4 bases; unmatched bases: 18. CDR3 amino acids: CASSSLVLAVPGRETQYF. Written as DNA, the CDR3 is TGTGCCAGCAGCTCCCTGGTCCTAGCGGTCCCGGGTCGAGAGACCCAGTACTTC.

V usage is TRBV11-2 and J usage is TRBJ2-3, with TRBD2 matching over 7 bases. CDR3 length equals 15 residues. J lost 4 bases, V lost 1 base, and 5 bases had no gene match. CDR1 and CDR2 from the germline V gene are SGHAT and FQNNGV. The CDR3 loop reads CASSLVGTTADTQYF. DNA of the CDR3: TGTGCCAGCAGCTTAGTCGGGACTACGGCAGATACGCAGTATTTT.

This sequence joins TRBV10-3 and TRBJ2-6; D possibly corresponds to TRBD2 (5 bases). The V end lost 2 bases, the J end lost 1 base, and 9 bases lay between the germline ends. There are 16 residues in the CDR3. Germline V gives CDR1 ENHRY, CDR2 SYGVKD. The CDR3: CAISEPSGSGANVLTF. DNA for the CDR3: TGTGCCATCAGTGAGCCATCGGGATCTGGGGCCAACGTCCTGACTTTC.

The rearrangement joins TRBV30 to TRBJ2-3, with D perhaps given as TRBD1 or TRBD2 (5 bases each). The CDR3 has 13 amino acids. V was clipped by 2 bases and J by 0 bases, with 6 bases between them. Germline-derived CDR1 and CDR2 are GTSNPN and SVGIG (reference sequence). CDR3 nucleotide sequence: TGTGCCTGGAGTAGGGACAGCACAGATACGCAGTATTTT. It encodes CAWSRDSTDTQYF. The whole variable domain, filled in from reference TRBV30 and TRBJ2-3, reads SQTIHQWPATLVQPVGSPLSLECTVEGTSNPNLYWYRQAAGRGLQLLFYSVGIGQISSEVPQNLSASRPQDRQFILSSKKLLLSDSGFYLCAWSRDSTDTQYFGPGTRLTVL.

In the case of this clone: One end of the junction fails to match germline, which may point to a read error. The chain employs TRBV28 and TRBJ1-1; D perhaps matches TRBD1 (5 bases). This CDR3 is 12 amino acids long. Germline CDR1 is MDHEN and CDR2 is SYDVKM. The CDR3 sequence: CASSGGTQLYLF. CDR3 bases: TGTGCCAGCAGTGGGGGGACTCAACTCTATCTCTTT.

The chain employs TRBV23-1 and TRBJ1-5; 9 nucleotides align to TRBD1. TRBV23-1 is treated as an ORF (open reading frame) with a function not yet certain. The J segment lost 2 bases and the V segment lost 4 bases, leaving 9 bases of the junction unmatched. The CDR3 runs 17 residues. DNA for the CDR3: TGCGCCAGCAGTCGTGTAGGACAGGGGTTCGGCAATCAGCCCCAGCATTTT. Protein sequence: CASSRVGQGFGNQPQHF.

The CDR3 DNA sequence: TGTGCCATCAGTCAGAGGGGTGGTGGCTACAATGAGCAGTTCTTC. Translation: CAISQRGGGYNEQFF. V usage is TRBV10-3 and J usage is TRBJ2-1; D could derive from TRBD1 or TRBD2 (5 bases each). The V gene's germline CDR1 is ENHRY and CDR2 SYGVKD. The V and J ends lost 5 bases and 3 bases respectively, with 14 bases between them. The CDR3 totals 15 residues.

The chain's CDR3 is CASSFFGGNQPQHF. The CDR3 DNA sequence: TGTGCCAGCAGCTTCTTTGGGGGGAATCAGCCCCAGCATTTT. The V call is TRBV5-5, the J call TRBJ1-5; tentative D call: TRBD1 (5 bases). Germline V gene lookup returns CDR1 SGHKS and CDR2 YYEKEE (reference sequence). The CDR3 is 14 residues long. The V gene lost 2 bases and the J gene lost 4 bases, with 10 bases spanning the gap.

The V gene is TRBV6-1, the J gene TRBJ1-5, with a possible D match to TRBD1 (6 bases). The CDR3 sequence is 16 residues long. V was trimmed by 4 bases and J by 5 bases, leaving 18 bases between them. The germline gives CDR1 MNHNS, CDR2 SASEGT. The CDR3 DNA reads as TGTGCCAGCAGTGCCCCGGGGGCGGCTCCTGATCAGCCCCAGCATTTT. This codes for CASSAPGAAPDQPQHF.

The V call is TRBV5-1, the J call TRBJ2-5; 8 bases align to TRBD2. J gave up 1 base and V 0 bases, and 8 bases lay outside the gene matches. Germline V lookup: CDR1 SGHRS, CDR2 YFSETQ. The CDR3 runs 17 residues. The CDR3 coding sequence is TGCGCCAGCAGCTTGGGCGTGGTAGCGGGGACCCAAGAGACCCAGTACTTC. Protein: CASSLGVVAGTQETQYF.

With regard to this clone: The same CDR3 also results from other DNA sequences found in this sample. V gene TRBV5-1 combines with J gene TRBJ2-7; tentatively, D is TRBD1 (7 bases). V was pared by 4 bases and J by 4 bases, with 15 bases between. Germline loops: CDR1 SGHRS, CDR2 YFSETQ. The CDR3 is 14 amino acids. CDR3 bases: TGCGCCAGCAGCCGGGGGACAGAAAGTTACGAGCAGTACTTC. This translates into CASSRGTESYEQYF.

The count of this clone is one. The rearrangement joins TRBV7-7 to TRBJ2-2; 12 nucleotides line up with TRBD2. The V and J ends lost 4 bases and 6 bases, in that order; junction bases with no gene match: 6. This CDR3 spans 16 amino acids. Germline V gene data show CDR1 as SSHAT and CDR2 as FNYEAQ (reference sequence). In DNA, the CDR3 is TGTGCCAGCAGCTCCTTGACTAGCGGGAGTCCCGGGGAGCTGTTTTTT. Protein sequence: CASSSLTSGSPGELFF.

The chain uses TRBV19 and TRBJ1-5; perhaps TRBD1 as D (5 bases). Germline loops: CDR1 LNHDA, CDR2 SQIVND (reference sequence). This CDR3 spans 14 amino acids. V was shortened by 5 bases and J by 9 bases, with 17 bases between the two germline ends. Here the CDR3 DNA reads TGTGCCAGTAGTGCCGTGGACCCAAGGGGGCCCCAGCATTTT. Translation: CASSAVDPRGPQHF. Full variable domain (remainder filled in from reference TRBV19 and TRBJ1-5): DGGITQSPKYLFRKEGQNVTLSCEQNLNHDAMYWYRQDPGQGLRLIYYSQIVNDFQKGDIAEGYSVSREKKESFPLTVTSAQKNPTAFYLCASSAVDPRGPQHFGDGTRLSIL.

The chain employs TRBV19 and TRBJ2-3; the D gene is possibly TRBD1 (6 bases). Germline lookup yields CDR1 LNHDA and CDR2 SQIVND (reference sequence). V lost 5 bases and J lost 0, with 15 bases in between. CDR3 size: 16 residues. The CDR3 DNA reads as TGTGCCAGTAGTCCCTCGACAGGCCGTAGCACAGATACGCAGTATTTT. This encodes CASSPSTGRSTDTQYF.

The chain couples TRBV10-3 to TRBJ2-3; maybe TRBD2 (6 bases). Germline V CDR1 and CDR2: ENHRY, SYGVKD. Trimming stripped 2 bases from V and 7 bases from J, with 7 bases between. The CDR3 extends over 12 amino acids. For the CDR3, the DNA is TGTGCCATCAGTGAGGGGAGGAATACGCAGTATTTT. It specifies CAISEGRNTQYF.

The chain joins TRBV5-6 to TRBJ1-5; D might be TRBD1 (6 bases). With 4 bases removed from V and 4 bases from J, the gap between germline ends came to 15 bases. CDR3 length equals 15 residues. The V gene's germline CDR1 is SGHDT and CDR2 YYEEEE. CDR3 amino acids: CASSTQGGSNQPQHF. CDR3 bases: TGTGCCAGCAGCACACAGGGAGGGAGTAATCAGCCCCAGCATTTT.